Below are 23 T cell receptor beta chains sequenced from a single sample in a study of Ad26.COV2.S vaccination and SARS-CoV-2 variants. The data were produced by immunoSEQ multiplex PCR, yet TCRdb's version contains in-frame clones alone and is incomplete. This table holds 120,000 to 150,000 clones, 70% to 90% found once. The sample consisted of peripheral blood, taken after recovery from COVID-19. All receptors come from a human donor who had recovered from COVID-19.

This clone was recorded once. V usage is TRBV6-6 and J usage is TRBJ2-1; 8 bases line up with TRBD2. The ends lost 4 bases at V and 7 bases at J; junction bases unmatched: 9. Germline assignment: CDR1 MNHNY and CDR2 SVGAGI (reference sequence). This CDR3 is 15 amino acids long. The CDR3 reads CASSLGPGGGNEQFF. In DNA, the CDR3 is TGTGCCAGCAGTTTGGGACCGGGAGGGGGGAATGAGCAGTTCTTC.

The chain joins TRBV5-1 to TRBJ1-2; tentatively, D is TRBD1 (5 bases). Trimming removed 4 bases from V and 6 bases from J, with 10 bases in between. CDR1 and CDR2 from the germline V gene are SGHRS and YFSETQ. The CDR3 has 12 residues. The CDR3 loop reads CASSQLGDGYTF. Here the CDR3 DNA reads TGCGCCAGCAGCCAGCTGGGGGATGGCTACACCTTC.

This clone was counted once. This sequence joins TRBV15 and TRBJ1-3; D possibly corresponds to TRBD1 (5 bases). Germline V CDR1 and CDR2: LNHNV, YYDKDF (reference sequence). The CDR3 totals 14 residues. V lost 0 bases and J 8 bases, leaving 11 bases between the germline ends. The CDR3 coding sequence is TGTGCCACCAGCAGAGATGACAGATTCGACACCATATATTTT. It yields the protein CATSRDDRFDTIYF.

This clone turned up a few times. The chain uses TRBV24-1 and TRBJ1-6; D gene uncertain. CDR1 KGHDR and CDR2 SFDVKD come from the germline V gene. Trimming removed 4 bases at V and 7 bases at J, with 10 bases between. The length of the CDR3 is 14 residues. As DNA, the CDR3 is TGTGCCACCAGTGACGCGACGCGGAATTCACCCCTCCACTTT. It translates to CATSDATRNSPLHF.

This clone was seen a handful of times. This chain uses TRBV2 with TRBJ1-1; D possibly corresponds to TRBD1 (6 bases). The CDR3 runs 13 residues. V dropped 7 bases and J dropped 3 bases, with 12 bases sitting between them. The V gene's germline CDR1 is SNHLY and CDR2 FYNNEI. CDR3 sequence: CASTRQVDTEAFF. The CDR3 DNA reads TGTGCCAGCACGAGACAGGTTGACACTGAAGCTTTCTTT.

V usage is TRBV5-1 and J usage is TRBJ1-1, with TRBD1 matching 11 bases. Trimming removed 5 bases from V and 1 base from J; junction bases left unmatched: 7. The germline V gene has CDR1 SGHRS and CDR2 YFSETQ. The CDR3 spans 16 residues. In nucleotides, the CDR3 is TGCGCCAGCAGAGGACAGGGGGCGGACAAGAACACTGAAGCTTTCTTT. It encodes CASRGQGADKNTEAFF.

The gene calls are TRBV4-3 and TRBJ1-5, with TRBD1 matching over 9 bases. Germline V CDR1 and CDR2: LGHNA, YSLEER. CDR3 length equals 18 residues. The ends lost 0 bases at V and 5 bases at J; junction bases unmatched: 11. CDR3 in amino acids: CASSQDIIGGQGDQPQHF. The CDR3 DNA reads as TGCGCCAGCAGCCAAGATATAATAGGGGGACAGGGAGATCAGCCCCAGCATTTT.

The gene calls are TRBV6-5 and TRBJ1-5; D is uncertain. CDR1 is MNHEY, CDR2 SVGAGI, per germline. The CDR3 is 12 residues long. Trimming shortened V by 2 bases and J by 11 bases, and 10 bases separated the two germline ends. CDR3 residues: CASSYLNGAQHF. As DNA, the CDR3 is TGTGCCAGCAGTTACCTTAATGGAGCCCAGCATTTT.

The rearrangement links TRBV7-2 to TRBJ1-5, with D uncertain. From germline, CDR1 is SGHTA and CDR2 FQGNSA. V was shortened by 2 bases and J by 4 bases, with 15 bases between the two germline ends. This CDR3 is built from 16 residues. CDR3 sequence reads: CASSLLGLGPNQPQHF. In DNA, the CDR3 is TGTGCCAGCAGCTTATTGGGATTAGGACCAAATCAGCCCCAGCATTTT.

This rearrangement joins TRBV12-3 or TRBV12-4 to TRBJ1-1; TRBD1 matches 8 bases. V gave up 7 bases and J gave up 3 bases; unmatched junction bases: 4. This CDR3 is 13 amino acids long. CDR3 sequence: CASKGQEDTEAFF. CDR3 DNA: TGTGCCAGCAAGGGACAGGAGGACACTGAAGCTTTCTTT.

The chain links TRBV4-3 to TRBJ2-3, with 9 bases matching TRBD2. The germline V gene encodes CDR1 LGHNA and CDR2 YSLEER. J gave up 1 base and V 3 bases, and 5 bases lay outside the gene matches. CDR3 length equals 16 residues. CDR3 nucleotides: TGCGCCAGCAGCCAGATTAGCGGGGGTGGCACAGATACGCAGTATTTT. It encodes CASSQISGGGTDTQYF.

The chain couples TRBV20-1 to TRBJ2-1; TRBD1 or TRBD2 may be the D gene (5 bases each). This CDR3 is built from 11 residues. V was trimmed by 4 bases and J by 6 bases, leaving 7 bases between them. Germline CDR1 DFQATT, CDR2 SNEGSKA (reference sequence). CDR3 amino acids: CSATGSNEQFF. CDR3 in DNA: TGCAGTGCTACAGGGAGCAATGAGCAGTTCTTC.

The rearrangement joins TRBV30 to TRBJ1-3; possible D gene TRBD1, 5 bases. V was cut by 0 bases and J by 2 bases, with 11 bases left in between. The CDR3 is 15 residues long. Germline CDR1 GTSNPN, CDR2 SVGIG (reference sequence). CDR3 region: CAWSVQDLPGNTIYF. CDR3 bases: TGTGCCTGGAGTGTACAGGACCTACCTGGAAACACCATATATTTT.

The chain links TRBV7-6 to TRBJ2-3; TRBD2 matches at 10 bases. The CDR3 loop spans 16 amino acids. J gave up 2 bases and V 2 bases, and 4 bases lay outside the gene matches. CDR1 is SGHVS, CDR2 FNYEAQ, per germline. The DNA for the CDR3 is TGTGCCAGCAGCTTACCTAGCGGGGGATCCACAGATACGCAGTATTTT. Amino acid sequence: CASSLPSGGSTDTQYF.

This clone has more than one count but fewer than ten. CDR3 sequence reads: CASSLDRADYGYTF. CDR3 DNA sequence: TGTGCCAGCAGCTTGGACAGGGCGGACTATGGCTACACCTTC. V gene TRBV5-4 combines with J gene TRBJ1-2; possibly TRBD1 for D (6 bases). CDR1 and CDR2 from the germline V gene are SGHNT and YYREEE (reference sequence). This CDR3 is built from 14 residues. Deletions cut 0 bases from V and 3 bases from J, with 9 bases between.

CDR3 coding DNA: TGCAGTGCTAGTAAGGGCGGGCCCCAAGAGACCCAGTACTTC. Translated: CSASKGGPQETQYF. The V and J genes are TRBV20-1 and TRBJ2-5; weak D call: TRBD2 (5 bases). The CDR3 runs 14 residues. V shed 3 bases and J shed 1 base, with 12 bases lying between them. Germline-derived CDR1 and CDR2 are DFQATT and SNEGSKA (reference sequence).

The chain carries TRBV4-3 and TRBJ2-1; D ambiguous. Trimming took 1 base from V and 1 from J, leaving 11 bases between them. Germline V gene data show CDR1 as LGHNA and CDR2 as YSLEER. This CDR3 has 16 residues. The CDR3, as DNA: TGCGCCAGCAGCCAAGTTGTCTACGGGTCCTACAATGAGCAGTTCTTC. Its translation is CASSQVVYGSYNEQFF.

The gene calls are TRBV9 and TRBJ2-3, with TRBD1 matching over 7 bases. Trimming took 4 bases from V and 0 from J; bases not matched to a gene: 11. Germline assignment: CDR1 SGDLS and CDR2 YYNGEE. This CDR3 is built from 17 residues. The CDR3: CASSSRDSRSSTDTQYF. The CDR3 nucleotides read TGTGCCAGCAGCAGCCGGGACAGTCGGAGTAGCACAGATACGCAGTATTTT.

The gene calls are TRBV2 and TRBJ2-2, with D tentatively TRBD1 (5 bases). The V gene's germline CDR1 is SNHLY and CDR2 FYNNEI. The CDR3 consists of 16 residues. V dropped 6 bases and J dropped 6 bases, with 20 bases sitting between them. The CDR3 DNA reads TGTGCCAGCAGACGACAGTCTAGTTCGGGCCCCGGGGAGCTGTTTTTT. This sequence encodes CASRRQSSSGPGELFF. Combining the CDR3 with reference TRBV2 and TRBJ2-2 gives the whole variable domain EPEVTQTPSHQVTQMGQEVILRCVPISNHLYFYWYRQILGQKVEFLVSFYNNEISEKSEIFDDQFSVERPDGSNFTLKIRSTKLEDSAMYFCASRRQSSSGPGELFFGEGSRLTVL.

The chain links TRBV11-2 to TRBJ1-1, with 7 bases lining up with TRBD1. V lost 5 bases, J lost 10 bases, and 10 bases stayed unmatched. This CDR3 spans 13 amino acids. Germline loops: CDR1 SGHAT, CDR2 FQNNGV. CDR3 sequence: CASSRERGQSAFF. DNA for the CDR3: TGTGCCAGCAGCCGAGAAAGGGGGCAATCAGCTTTCTTT.

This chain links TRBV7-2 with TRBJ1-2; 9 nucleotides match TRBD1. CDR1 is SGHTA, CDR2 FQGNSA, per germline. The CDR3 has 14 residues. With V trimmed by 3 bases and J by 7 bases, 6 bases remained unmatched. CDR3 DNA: TGTGCCAGCAGCTTGGGGGACAGGGCCGGTGGCTACACCTTC. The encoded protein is CASSLGDRAGGYTF.

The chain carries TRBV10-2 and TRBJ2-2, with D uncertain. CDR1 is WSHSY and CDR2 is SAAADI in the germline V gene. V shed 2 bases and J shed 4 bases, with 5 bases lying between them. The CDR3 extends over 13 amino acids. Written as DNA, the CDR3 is TGCGCCAGCAGTGAGGGCAGCACCGGGGAGCTGTTTTTT. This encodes CASSEGSTGELFF.

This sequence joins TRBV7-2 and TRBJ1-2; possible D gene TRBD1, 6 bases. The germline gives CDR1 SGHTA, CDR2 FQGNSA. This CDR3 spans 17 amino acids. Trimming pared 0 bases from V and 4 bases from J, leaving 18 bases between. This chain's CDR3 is CASSLALRQQGAYGYTF. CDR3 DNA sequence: TGTGCCAGCAGCTTAGCCCTACGCCAACAGGGTGCCTATGGCTACACCTTC.